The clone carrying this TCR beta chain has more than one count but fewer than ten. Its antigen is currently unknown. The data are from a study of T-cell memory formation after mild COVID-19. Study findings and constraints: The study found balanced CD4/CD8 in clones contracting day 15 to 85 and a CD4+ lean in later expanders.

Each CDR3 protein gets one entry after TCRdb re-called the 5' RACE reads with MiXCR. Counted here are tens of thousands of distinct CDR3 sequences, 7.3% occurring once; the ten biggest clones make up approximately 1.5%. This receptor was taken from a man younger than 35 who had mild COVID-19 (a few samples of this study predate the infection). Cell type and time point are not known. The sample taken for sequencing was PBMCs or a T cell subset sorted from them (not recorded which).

Written as DNA, the CDR3 is TGCAGTGTTTCCAGGGGTATTGCCGACGAGCAGTACGTC. It translates to CSVSRGIADEQYV. The rearrangement links TRBV20-1 to TRBJ2-7; D is perhaps TRBD1 (6 bases). Trimming took 7 bases from V and 5 from J, leaving 18 bases between them. CDR1 DFQATT and CDR2 SNEGSKA come from the germline V gene (reference sequence). The CDR3 consists of 13 residues.